These 23 T cell receptor beta chains share one sample of origin, sequenced in a study of liver allograft versus peripheral blood T cells. In the study overall: The authors compared T cell receptor repertoires in transplanted livers with those in the peripheral blood of recipients.

TCRdb reanalysed the reads using MiXCR and keeps one entry per CDR3 protein. The sample has 5,000 to 7,000 distinct CDR3 sequences, approximately 15% seen once. These receptors were obtained from a human patient who had a liver transplant. The graft donor may have contributed some T cells.

CDR3 residues: CSASGSTDTQYF. The DNA for the CDR3 is TGCAGTGCTAGTGGGTCCACAGATACGCAGTATTTT. V gene TRBV20-1 combines with J gene TRBJ2-3; D not certain. CDR1 and CDR2 (germline): DFQATT, SNEGSKA (reference sequence). Between the trimmed V and J ends, which lost 3 bases and 2 bases, there was a span of 6 bases. The CDR3 length is 12 residues.

In this sample, this clonotype is medium-sized. The rearrangement links TRBV18 to TRBJ2-3; D unresolved. There are 14 residues in the CDR3. The ends were cut back, 0 bases at V and 6 bases at J, with 10 bases in the middle. Germline CDR1 reads KGHSH; CDR2 reads LQKENI. CDR3 loop: CASSPPGVYDTQYF. The CDR3 DNA is TGTGCCAGCTCACCACCGGGCGTGTACGATACGCAGTATTTT.

On this clonotype: A much larger clone differs by one base, so this may be a read error. V usage is TRBV6-6 and J usage is TRBJ1-5, with TRBD1 as a possible D gene (5 bases). The CDR3 is 15 amino acids. Per the germline V gene, CDR1 is MNHNY and CDR2 is SVGAGI (reference sequence). V was clipped by 3 bases and J by 2 bases, with 11 bases between them. DNA for the CDR3: TGTGCCAGCAGTTATTCCCAGGGTGGCAATCAGCCCCAGCATTTT. It encodes CASSYSQGGNQPQHF.

This clonotype was seen more than once but under ten times. CDR3 sequence (DNA): TGTGCCTGGAGTTTGGGACTAGCGCCCTCCTACGAGCAGTACTTC. Its protein is CAWSLGLAPSYEQYF. The chain employs TRBV30 and TRBJ2-7; 10 bases line up with TRBD2. CDR1 is GTSNPN and CDR2 is SVGIG in the germline V gene (reference sequence). This CDR3 comprises 15 residues. V shed 2 bases and J 0 bases; nucleotides not matched to a gene: 4.

This clonotype turned up a few times. The rearrangement links TRBV15 to TRBJ2-4; D ambiguous. The germline V gene encodes CDR1 LNHNV and CDR2 YYDKDF (reference sequence). V dropped 4 bases and J dropped 0 bases, with 10 bases sitting between them. The CDR3 has 15 residues. Here the CDR3 reads CATSNQAVAKNIQYF. The DNA of the CDR3 is TGTGCCACCAGCAATCAGGCGGTAGCCAAAAACATTCAGTACTTC.

This chain links TRBV12-5 with TRBJ2-1, with 8 bases that match TRBD1. The CDR3 loop spans 17 amino acids. Germline V CDR1 and CDR2: LGHNT, FRNRAP. The trim removed 7 bases at V and 3 bases at J, leaving 14 bases unmatched. The CDR3 protein is CASVAGGGLQIYNEQFF. In DNA, the CDR3 is TGTGCTAGTGTCGCAGGGGGCGGCCTCCAAATCTACAATGAGCAGTTCTTC.

In its sample, this clonotype ranks as large. The V call is TRBV29-1, the J call TRBJ2-2; unclear D gene. The CDR3 is 15 residues long. Between the trimmed V and J ends, which lost 4 bases and 0 bases, there was a span of 12 bases. Germline V gene data show CDR1 as SQVTM and CDR2 as ANQGSEA. CDR3 sequence (DNA): TGCAGCGTTGCCGTTGGCAGCGCGAACACCGGGGAGCTGTTTTTT. Amino acids: CSVAVGSANTGELFF.

The V gene is TRBV28, the J gene TRBJ2-7, with 7 bases lining up with TRBD2. There are 13 residues in the CDR3. The V segment lost 7 bases and the J segment 3 bases; nucleotides outside the gene matches: 6. Germline V lookup: CDR1 MDHEN, CDR2 SYDVKM. Here the CDR3 reads CASTTPGGYEQYF. In DNA form, the CDR3 reads TGTGCCAGCACCACCCCGGGGGGCTACGAGCAGTACTTC.

The chain links TRBV6-5 to TRBJ2-1, with D perhaps matching TRBD1 (5 bases). Trimming left V 6 bases short and J 4 bases short, with 13 bases between. Looked up from germline, CDR1 is MNHEY and CDR2 is SVGAGI. CDR3 length: 14 residues. CDR3 sequence reads: CASRQGWSYNEQFF. CDR3 in DNA: TGTGCCAGCAGGCAGGGTTGGAGTTACAATGAGCAGTTCTTC.

This clonotype is medium-sized in the sample. This sequence joins TRBV6-1 and TRBJ2-3; no clear D gene. V was cut by 5 bases and J by 0 bases, with 9 bases left in between. Germline assignment: CDR1 MNHNS and CDR2 SASEGT. This CDR3 spans 14 amino acids. CDR3 bases: TGTGCCAGCAGTCTAGTTGCCAGCACAGATACGCAGTATTTT. It specifies CASSLVASTDTQYF.

The chain carries TRBV7-9 and TRBJ2-3, with a possible D match to TRBD2 (6 bases). The germline V gene encodes CDR1 SEHNR and CDR2 FQNEAQ (reference sequence). This CDR3 region has 14 residues. Trimming removed 0 bases from V and 9 bases from J, with 13 bases in between. In DNA form, the CDR3 reads TGTGCCAGCAGCTTAGCCGGCGGGGCAAGGACGCAGTATTTT. Its protein product is CASSLAGGARTQYF.

This clonotype has a single count. J is TRBJ1-1 and V is TRBV11-2; 9 bases align to TRBD1. This CDR3 is built from 16 residues. Per germline, CDR1 SGHAT and CDR2 FQNNGV. V was pared by 5 bases and J by 6 bases, with 13 bases of the junction left unmatched. The chain's CDR3 is CASSPPTGQGSPEAFF. The CDR3 DNA reads TGTGCCAGCAGCCCCCCAACGGGACAGGGCTCCCCTGAAGCTTTCTTT.

Within the sample, this clonotype is medium-sized. V gene TRBV27 combines with J gene TRBJ1-4; no definite D call. V was pared by 6 bases and J by 10 bases, with 15 bases between. CDR1 and CDR2 (germline): MNHEY, SMNVEV (reference sequence). The CDR3 covers 13 residues. The CDR3 coding sequence is TGTGCCAGCAGAGAGGATAGCAGCCGAAAACTGTTTTTT. Translated: CASREDSSRKLFF.

A remark on this clonotype: A clone one base away is much larger, so this may be a read error. The chain is built from TRBV28 and TRBJ2-7, with D possibly being TRBD1 (5 bases). Germline CDR1 reads MDHEN; CDR2 reads SYDVKM. The CDR3 spans 12 residues. Trimming stripped 6 bases from V and 3 bases from J, with 9 bases between. In nucleotides, the CDR3 is TGTGCCAGCAGCGGACATGGCTACGAGCAGTACTTC. Translating gives CASSGHGYEQYF.

This clonotype showed up many times. The chain employs TRBV30 and TRBJ2-7; TRBD2 might be the D (6 bases). Between the trimmed V and J ends, which lost 1 base and 0 bases, there was a span of 10 bases. Per germline, CDR1 GTSNPN and CDR2 SVGIG (reference sequence). The CDR3 runs 14 residues. CDR3 bases: TGTGCCTGGAGTGCCGGGACTGCCTCCTACGAGCAGTACTTC. It specifies CAWSAGTASYEQYF. Complete variable domain (other parts from reference TRBV30 and TRBJ2-7): SQTIHQWPATLVQPVGSPLSLECTVEGTSNPNLYWYRQAAGRGLQLLFYSVGIGQISSEVPQNLSASRPQDRQFILSSKKLLLSDSGFYLCAWSAGTASYEQYFGPGTRLTVT.

By proportion, this clonotype is medium-sized. V and J are TRBV18 and TRBJ2-7, with D perhaps TRBD1 or TRBD2 (5 bases each). Germline lookup yields CDR1 KGHSH and CDR2 LQKENI. V lost 3 bases, J lost 6 bases, and 12 bases lay in between. The CDR3 is 13 amino acids. CDR3 coding DNA: TGTGCCAGCTCACCGGGACCCGTGGGCGAGCAGTACTTC. This translates into CASSPGPVGEQYF. The full variable domain, rest sourced from reference TRBV18 and TRBJ2-7, is NAGVMQNPRHLVRRRGQEARLRCSPMKGHSHVYWYRQLPEEGLKFMVYLQKENIIDESGMPKERFSAEFPKEGPSILRIQQVVRGDSAAYFCASSPGPVGEQYFGPGTRLTVT.

In this sample, this clonotype turned up a few times. The chain employs TRBV7-9 and TRBJ2-7, with 12 nucleotides matching TRBD2. J lost 7 bases, V lost 6 bases, and 10 bases had no gene match. CDR1 and CDR2 (germline): SEHNR, FQNEAQ (reference sequence). This CDR3 has 15 residues. CDR3 sequence: CASSSTSGRITEQYF. The CDR3 bases are TGTGCCAGCAGTTCGACTAGCGGGAGAATTACGGAGCAGTACTTC.

This clonotype came up a few times. The V gene is TRBV12-3 or TRBV12-4, the J gene TRBJ1-6; D gene unclear. The CDR3 has 12 amino acids. The V end was cut by 5 bases, the J end by 11 bases, with 10 bases between. The CDR3 loop is CASSRGSPPLHF. DNA of the CDR3: TGTGCCAGCAGTCGCGGATCGCCACCCCTCCACTTT.

By share, this clonotype counts as medium-sized. The chain couples TRBV18 to TRBJ2-7; perhaps TRBD2 as D (6 bases). The CDR3 is made up of 15 amino acids. V lost 4 bases and J lost 7, with 20 bases in between. CDR1 is KGHSH, CDR2 LQKENI, per germline. CDR3 bases: TGTGCCAGCTCACAAGTCTCGGAGGGGTTCGGGGAGCAGTACTTC. Translation gives CASSQVSEGFGEQYF. The full variable domain, in which reference TRBV18 and TRBJ2-7 provide the parts outside the CDR3, is NAGVMQNPRHLVRRRGQEARLRCSPMKGHSHVYWYRQLPEEGLKFMVYLQKENIIDESGMPKERFSAEFPKEGPSILRIQQVVRGDSAAYFCASSQVSEGFGEQYFGPGTRLTVT.

This clonotype is labeled as medium-sized. The chain joins TRBV24-1 to TRBJ2-5, with D perhaps matching TRBD2 (6 bases). Trimming pared 7 bases from V and 5 bases from J, leaving 10 bases between. The germline V gene encodes CDR1 KGHDR and CDR2 SFDVKD. This CDR3 spans 12 amino acids. CDR3 amino acids: CATSGSGETQYF. The CDR3 bases are TGTGCCACCAGCGGGAGCGGGGAGACCCAGTACTTC.

By share, this clonotype ranks as medium-sized. The V gene is TRBV7-9, the J gene TRBJ1-6; D unclear. From germline, CDR1 is SEHNR and CDR2 FQNEAQ (reference sequence). This CDR3 region has 12 residues. V was clipped by 5 bases and J by 9 bases, with 8 bases between them. The CDR3 nucleotides read TGTGCCAGCAGCAGCATGAGTTCACCCCTCCACTTT. Residues: CASSSMSSPLHF.

This clonotype was seen a few times. The V gene is TRBV19, the J gene TRBJ2-7, with 7 bases aligning to TRBD1. CDR3 size: 13 residues. Germline CDR1 reads LNHDA; CDR2 reads SQIVND (reference sequence). After removal of 6 bases from V and 3 bases from J, the junction contained 5 bases not matched to a gene. CDR3 coding DNA: TGTGCCAGTAGCCGGGACAGTAACTACGAGCAGTACTTC. This translates into CASSRDSNYEQYF.

This clonotype was seen a handful of times. The rearrangement uses TRBV6-5 and TRBJ2-3; the match to TRBD1 covers 9 bases. The germline CDR1 and CDR2 sequences are MNHEY and SVGAGI. The ends lost 6 bases at V and 3 bases at J; junction bases unmatched: 1. This CDR3 is 13 amino acids long. CDR3 sequence reads: CASRDRGTDTQYF. The CDR3 region has the DNA TGTGCCAGCAGGGACAGGGGAACAGATACGCAGTATTTT.